The table lists the clone carrying this T cell receptor beta chain with many counts. Antigen specificity is unknown. The sample belongs to a study of breast tumors, draining lymph nodes, adjacent tissues. Axillary draining lymph nodes of breast cancer patients supplied the node samples. Study-wide points: Tumor T cell lymph node origin was a supported hypothesis, not proven. Most tumor T cells seemingly derive from lymph node, then expand in tumor.

Trimming cost V 2 bases and J 9 bases, with 8 bases left between them. Germline assignment: CDR1 LGHNA and CDR2 YSLEER. The CDR3 contains 13 residues. TCRdb reprocessed the multiplex PCR reads with MiXCR, giving one entry per CDR3 protein. The sample contains about 200,000 distinct CDR3 sequences, over 25% of which appear only once. The chain recombines TRBV4-3 with TRBJ1-6; no clear D gene. This receptor was obtained from a female donor with breast cancer. Some clones in this sample may be carry-over from other donors' samples. The sequencing input was axillary lymph node tissue. This CDR3 reads CASSQMQRSPLHF. The DNA of the CDR3 is TGCGCCAGCAGCCAAATGCAGCGTTCACCCCTCCACTTT.